This T cell receptor (beta chain) was observed in a study of blood T cell repertoires in COVID-19 (dated by TCRdb to between 2020 and 2021). Turning to the overall study: Collaborator samples came from the United States, Italy and Spain and covered acute and convalescent phases of COVID-19. Deeply sampled blood TCRbeta repertoires from subjects exposed to, actively infected with, or recovered from COVID-19 were included in the dataset. The prospective study material was composed of cDNA or gDNA derived from T cells, B-cell-depleted T cells, or PBMCs. A de-identified subject ID, COVID-19 status, age in years and sex were almost always included in the sample metadata. The samples were drawn from the first 160 participants of the ongoing ImmuneRACE study and from some 1,300 subjects provided by 6 global collaborators. HLA class I and class II types, where available, came from metadata supplied by the sample provider rather than from assay-based typing. The repertoires were released in a freely available public database intended as a resource for research on the immune response to SARS-CoV-2. The investigation overall reported the following: Clinical and demographic metadata were provided uncurated, with the amount varying by source and participant.

TCRbeta CDR3 regions were amplified from genomic DNA by means of the immunoSEQ Assay, a bias-controlled multiplex PCR. The authors' analysis ran thus. Within the assay, amplification of reference gene primers was used to estimate how many nucleated cells each sample contained. To quantify the absolute abundance of each unique TCRbeta CDR3 rearrangement, sequence reads were collapsed and filtered. For each sample, productive Simpson clonality was calculated as the square root of Simpson's diversity index over productive rearrangements. Imported from immuneACCESS, the table was reduced by TCRdb to in-frame sequences with V and J called. These copies leave out some clones; in studies compared against another copy, an unresolved V gene accounts for under half, and the cause of the remainder is not known. The DNA was the basis for D and trimming; V, J and clone size are from that table. The sample data list over 95,000 clones, and 79% of these were observed just once. The leading ten clones occupy 15% to 20% of the sample.

Collaborating institutions collected whole blood in K2EDTA tubes following their own protocols. For TCRbeta analysis, collaborator samples were shipped as frozen whole blood, as isolated PBMCs, or as DNA extracted from either sample type. About this clone: Its antigen specificity is not known. No base-level quality is on record; no much larger clone is a single base apart.

CDR1 and CDR2 are drawn from the germline V gene: ENHRY, SYGVKD. The CDR3 contains 13 residues, cysteine and phenylalanine counted. Solely the CDR3 DNA is kept, with 39 bases framed from the first base. The junction shows trimming of 2 bases on V and 8 bases on J, and the gene matches do not reach 3 bases of it. Material: peripheral blood. This sequence originates from a woman of 80 years or more with active or convalescent COVID-19. The sequence joins TRBV10-3 to TRBJ2-1, with 7 middle bases fitting TRBD2. The CDR3 corresponds to CAISEGLDYEQFF. The DNA is TGTGCCATCAGTGAGGGACTAGACTATGAGCAGTTCTTC.